Listed here are 26 T cell receptor beta chains from one sample, sequenced in a study of blood T cell repertoires in COVID-19. Repertoires were generated with immunoSEQ multiplex PCR, while TCRdb's copy carries only in-frame clones and drops some. The sample carries under 300,000 clones, 80% to 85% recorded once. Sequencing was performed on peripheral blood. The receptor set was obtained from a woman aged 60-70 years with active or convalescent COVID-19.

The chain links TRBV4-2 to TRBJ2-1, with 7 bases that match TRBD1. V dropped 1 base and J dropped 10; count of bases not matched to a gene: 16. The CDR3 runs 17 residues. CDR1 and CDR2 from the germline V gene are LGHNA and YNFKEQ. The CDR3, as DNA: TGTGCCAGCAGCCAAGTTAAAGAGGCCAGGGGGAGTGGGGAGCAGTTCTTC. It translates to CASSQVKEARGSGEQFF.

This chain joins TRBV19 and TRBJ2-7; weak D call: TRBD2 (6 bases). V lost 3 bases, J lost 5 bases, and 17 bases lay in between. This CDR3 region has 15 residues. CDR1 and CDR2 from the germline V gene are LNHDA and SQIVND (reference sequence). CDR3 residues: CASSMGGLLRNEQYF. CDR3 in DNA: TGTGCCAGTAGTATGGGGGGACTCCTTCGGAACGAGCAGTACTTC. The full variable domain, rest sourced from reference TRBV19 and TRBJ2-7, is DGGITQSPKYLFRKEGQNVTLSCEQNLNHDAMYWYRQDPGQGLRLIYYSQIVNDFQKGDIAEGYSVSREKKESFPLTVTSAQKNPTAFYLCASSMGGLLRNEQYFGPGTRLTVT.

The rearrangement joins TRBV19 to TRBJ1-5, with 10 bases lining up with TRBD1. With V trimmed by 8 bases and J by 0 bases, 7 bases remained unmatched. Germline CDR1 is LNHDA and CDR2 is SQIVND (reference sequence). The CDR3 is 16 residues long. CDR3 DNA sequence: TGTGCCAGTTCGGGACAGGGGTCATATAGCAATCAGCCCCAGCATTTT. This translates into CASSGQGSYSNQPQHF.

This chain connects TRBV4-2 to TRBJ2-5; possibly TRBD2 for D (5 bases). Trimming removed 1 base from V and 0 bases from J, with 21 bases in between. This CDR3 contains 19 residues. Germline V gives CDR1 LGHNA, CDR2 YNFKEQ. The CDR3 DNA follows: TGTGCCAGCAGCCAAGTAGGTGGTTGGGAGACTTCGTACCAAGAGACCCAGTACTTC. It encodes CASSQVGGWETSYQETQYF.

This chain joins TRBV5-5 and TRBJ1-2, with 12 bases that match TRBD1. With 3 bases clipped from V and 4 bases from J, the junction kept 4 bases outside the gene matches. The CDR3 covers 15 residues. Germline V lookup: CDR1 SGHKS, CDR2 YYEKEE (reference sequence). The CDR3 DNA follows: TGTGCCAGCAGCTGGGGACAGGGGGCGAGCTATGGCTACACCTTC. Protein sequence: CASSWGQGASYGYTF.

This rearrangement joins TRBV9 to TRBJ2-1; TRBD2 is a possible D gene (7 bases). V lost 6 bases, J lost 4 bases, and 14 bases lay in between. Germline CDR1 SGDLS, CDR2 YYNGEE. CDR3 length: 14 amino acids. This CDR3 reads CASTRGALYNEQFF. The CDR3 bases are TGTGCCAGCACCCGGGGGGCCCTATACAATGAGCAGTTCTTC.

This clone was found a few times. The CDR3 DNA sequence: TGTGCCAGAAGTCTAACCGGACAGCCCGCGGCGGAGCAGTACTTC. Its translation is CARSLTGQPAAEQYF. The J gene is TRBJ2-7, the V gene TRBV5-3, with TRBD1 as a possible D gene (6 bases). TRBV5-3 is given ORF status, its function remaining uncertain. The length of the CDR3 is 15 residues. The germline V and J ends were trimmed by 5 bases and 7 bases, with 22 bases remaining between them.

DNA for the CDR3: TGTGCCAGCAGCCCCTCGGGGGGAGCGGGGGAAGAGACCCAGTACTTC. Encoded protein: CASSPSGGAGEETQYF. The chain combines TRBV4-2 with TRBJ2-5; TRBD2 matches 8 bases. The length of the CDR3 is 16 residues. CDR1 is LGHNA and CDR2 is YNFKEQ in the germline V gene. Unmatched junction bases numbered 10, after V lost 4 bases and J lost 3 bases.

The genes are TRBV2 and TRBJ2-3; TRBD2 matches at 11 bases. V gave up 3 bases and J gave up 4 bases; unmatched junction bases: 3. CDR1 SNHLY and CDR2 FYNNEI come from the germline V gene. The CDR3 runs to 15 residues. CDR3 in amino acids: CASSDSSGGPDTQYF. As DNA, the CDR3 is TGTGCCAGCAGTGATTCTAGCGGGGGGCCAGATACGCAGTATTTT. The full variable domain, with the rest looked up from reference TRBV2 and TRBJ2-3, is EPEVTQTPSHQVTQMGQEVILRCVPISNHLYFYWYRQILGQKVEFLVSFYNNEISEKSEIFDDQFSVERPDGSNFTLKIRSTKLEDSAMYFCASSDSSGGPDTQYFGPGTRLTVL.

This clone was detected only once. At one end, the junction sequence differs from germline, possibly due to a read error. The V gene is TRBV19, the J gene TRBJ1-1; 9 nucleotides align to TRBD1. The CDR3 covers 14 residues. Germline V CDR1 and CDR2: LNHDA, SQIVND (reference sequence). The CDR3 here is CASSIDRTGAETFF. The CDR3 nucleotides read TGTGCCAGTAGTATAGACCGGACAGGGGCTGAAACTTTCTTT.

This clone was seen a few times. The same CDR3 arises from other DNA sequences in this sample as well. The rearrangement joins TRBV30 to TRBJ2-3; TRBD2 is a possible D gene (5 bases). The CDR3 runs 13 residues. CDR1 is GTSNPN, CDR2 SVGIG, per germline (reference sequence). Deletions cut 0 bases from V and 3 bases from J, with 7 bases between. CDR3 nucleotide sequence: TGTGCCTGGAGTGTACGAGGGACAGATACGCAGTATTTT. Its translation is CAWSVRGTDTQYF. Supplemented by reference TRBV30 and TRBJ2-3, the full variable domain reads SQTIHQWPATLVQPVGSPLSLECTVEGTSNPNLYWYRQAAGRGLQLLFYSVGIGQISSEVPQNLSASRPQDRQFILSSKKLLLSDSGFYLCAWSVRGTDTQYFGPGTRLTVL.

This rearrangement joins TRBV12-3 or TRBV12-4 to TRBJ1-2; D is possibly TRBD1 (5 bases). The V gene lost 3 bases and the J gene lost 4 bases, with 9 bases spanning the gap. The CDR3 consists of 13 residues. The chain's CDR3 is CASSFNRPYGYTF. The CDR3 DNA is TGTGCCAGCAGTTTTAACAGGCCCTATGGCTACACCTTC.

The rearrangement joins TRBV11-2 to TRBJ2-5; 7 positions match TRBD2. Losses at the gene ends were 7 bases for V and 5 bases for J; bases not matched to a gene: 10. From germline, CDR1 is SGHAT and CDR2 FQNNGV. This CDR3 contains 14 residues. CDR3 amino acids: CASTLGPGGETQYF. The DNA for the CDR3 is TGTGCCAGCACCTTGGGCCCCGGGGGGGAGACCCAGTACTTC.

This chain connects TRBV19 to TRBJ2-5; 11 bases align to TRBD1. Germline V lookup: CDR1 LNHDA, CDR2 SQIVND (reference sequence). This CDR3 spans 16 amino acids. The trim removed 3 bases at V and 3 bases at J, leaving 6 bases unmatched. The CDR3: CASSMRGTGGKETQYF. CDR3 nucleotide sequence: TGTGCCAGTAGTATGCGGGGGACAGGGGGAAAAGAGACCCAGTACTTC. Full variable domain (missing parts from reference TRBV19 and TRBJ2-5): DGGITQSPKYLFRKEGQNVTLSCEQNLNHDAMYWYRQDPGQGLRLIYYSQIVNDFQKGDIAEGYSVSREKKESFPLTVTSAQKNPTAFYLCASSMRGTGGKETQYFGPGTRLLVL.

The chain couples TRBV7-2 to TRBJ2-2; D not resolved. The germline CDR1 and CDR2 sequences are SGHTA and FQGNSA. The germline V and J ends were trimmed by 0 bases and 7 bases, with 12 bases remaining between them. There are 15 residues in the CDR3. This CDR3 reads CASSLADSPRGELFF. CDR3 nucleotide sequence: TGTGCCAGCAGCTTAGCTGACTCCCCGCGCGGGGAGCTGTTTTTT.

V is TRBV7-9 and J is TRBJ2-2, with 10 bases lining up with TRBD1. The CDR3 spans 15 residues. V was clipped by 6 bases and J by 2 bases; unmatched bases: 3. The germline CDR1 and CDR2 sequences are SEHNR and FQNEAQ (reference sequence). This CDR3 reads CASSRDRGNTGELFF. CDR3 nucleotides: TGTGCCAGCAGTCGGGACAGGGGAAACACCGGGGAGCTGTTTTTT.

This clone was recorded only once. The chain recombines TRBV9 with TRBJ2-5, with D possibly matching TRBD1 (6 bases). CDR1 and CDR2 from the germline V gene are SGDLS and YYNGEE. The CDR3 extends over 15 amino acids. V was trimmed by 1 base and J by 5 bases, leaving 15 bases between them. Here the CDR3 reads CASSVSPQGWETQYF. The CDR3 nucleotides read TGTGCCAGCAGCGTAAGTCCCCAGGGGTGGGAGACCCAGTACTTC. Variable domain in full (rest from reference TRBV9 and TRBJ2-5): DSGVTQTPKHLITATGQRVTLRCSPRSGDLSVYWYQQSLDQGLQFLIQYYNGEERAKGNILERFSAQQFPDLHSELNLSSLELGDSALYFCASSVSPQGWETQYFGPGTRLLVL.

This clone was detected once. The chain recombines TRBV7-2 with TRBJ2-7; D is possibly TRBD2 (5 bases). This CDR3 has 16 residues. Germline V lookup: CDR1 SGHTA, CDR2 FQGNSA. V lost 0 bases to trimming and J lost 0 bases, with 12 bases between them. This CDR3 is CASSLASGGSSYEQYF. CDR3 bases: TGTGCCAGCAGCTTAGCGTCGGGTGGGAGCTCCTACGAGCAGTACTTC.

The CDR3 DNA reads TGTGCCAGCAGCGTAACAGGAACCCAGCATTTT. Residues: CASSVTGTQHF. The gene calls are TRBV7-8 and TRBJ1-5, with D maybe TRBD1 (5 bases). This CDR3 is built from 11 residues. Germline loops: CDR1 SGHVS, CDR2 FQNEAQ. V lost 5 bases and J lost 11, with 10 bases in between.

The chain joins TRBV6-5 to TRBJ2-7; the D gene is possibly TRBD2 (5 bases). Germline-derived CDR1 and CDR2 are MNHEY and SVGAGI. The CDR3 consists of 15 residues. The ends were cut back, 7 bases at V and 3 bases at J, with 19 bases in the middle. The CDR3: CASTYSGNLDYEQYF. For the CDR3, the DNA is TGTGCCAGCACCTACAGCGGTAATCTGGACTACGAGCAGTACTTC.

This sequence joins TRBV6-5 and TRBJ1-2; D is undetermined. The germline V and J ends were trimmed by 4 bases and 4 bases, with 10 bases remaining between them. Germline lookup yields CDR1 MNHEY and CDR2 SVGAGI. This CDR3 region has 13 residues. CDR3 bases: TGTGCCAGCAGTTGGAGCGAGACCTATGGCTACACCTTC. It yields the protein CASSWSETYGYTF.

The rearrangement joins TRBV2 to TRBJ1-4; 8 bases fit TRBD1. CDR1 SNHLY and CDR2 FYNNEI come from the germline V gene. Unmatched junction bases numbered 7, after V lost 5 bases and J lost 8 bases. The CDR3 has 14 amino acids. The CDR3 DNA follows: TGTGCCAGCAGTACACAGGGGGGAAGGGAAAAACTGTTTTTT. Protein product: CASSTQGGREKLFF.

V is TRBV12-5 and J is TRBJ2-5; TRBD1 agrees at 7 bases. After removal of 6 bases from V and 5 bases from J, the junction contained 9 bases not matched to a gene. The germline V gene encodes CDR1 LGHNT and CDR2 FRNRAP. The CDR3 runs 14 residues. The chain's CDR3 is CASGHGQVGETQYF. CDR3 nucleotides: TGTGCTAGTGGCCACGGACAGGTCGGCGAGACCCAGTACTTC.

The J gene is TRBJ2-5, the V gene TRBV30; tentative D call: TRBD2 (6 bases). Germline values: CDR1 GTSNPN, CDR2 SVGIG (reference sequence). The CDR3 has 13 amino acids. Between the trimmed V and J ends, which lost 2 bases and 7 bases, there was a span of 14 bases. The CDR3 is CAWSSSFGGTQYF. CDR3 bases: TGTGCCTGGAGTTCATCCTTCGGGGGGACCCAGTACTTC.

This clone appeared a few times. The DNA for the CDR3 is TGTGCCAGCAGCCAGGGTCCGACAGATCAGCCCCAGCATTTT. Protein product: CASSQGPTDQPQHF. V is TRBV3-1 (or the pseudogene TRBV3-2) and J is TRBJ1-5, with a tentative D call TRBD1 (5 bases). The CDR3 totals 14 residues. Trimming left V 3 bases short and J 5 bases short, with 11 bases between. Germline lookup yields CDR1 LGHDT and CDR2 YNNKEL (reference sequence).

In DNA form, the CDR3 reads TGTGCCAGCTCACCAAAAGGACGGGGAACTTTTGAAGCTTTCTTT. Its protein product is CASSPKGRGTFEAFF. The chain combines TRBV18 with TRBJ1-1; D uncertain. There are 15 residues in the CDR3. Germline CDR1 is KGHSH and CDR2 is LQKENI. Trimming took 2 bases from V and 7 from J, leaving 17 bases between them.